This T cell receptor (beta chain) was recovered during a study of OX40 agonist ivuxolimab in advanced cancers. About the study: The patients' treatment was ivuxolimab, an agonistic anti-OX40 (CD134) antibody. Of the patients, three showed partial responses, one with hepatocellular carcinoma and two with cutaneous melanoma.

For this clone: As yet, its antigen is unknown.

Sequencing used immunoSEQ multiplex PCR; TCRdb keeps in-frame clones, though not all of them. The sample includes around 78,000 clones, around 91% seen only once; the top ten take approximately 0.94%. Regarding the study as a whole: The study observed clonal expansion of CD4+ and CD8+ blood T cells by week 6 at 0.1 to 3.0 mg/kg. At 0.1-3.0 mg/kg, partial responders had clonal expansion among the lowest observed.

This clonotype was obtained from an adult with an advanced solid tumor such as melanoma, head and neck, liver or kidney cancer. The sequenced sample was CD4+ or CD8+ T cells sorted from blood, obtained in a trial of the OX40 agonist ivuxolimab.

As DNA, the CDR3 is TGTGCCAGTAGTATACAGGGGGAGGGCAATCAGCCCCAGCATTTT. It yields the protein CASSIQGEGNQPQHF. This chain uses TRBV19 with TRBJ1-5; 7 bases map to TRBD1. This CDR3 spans 15 amino acids. In germline, CDR1 is LNHDA, CDR2 SQIVND (reference sequence). The V and J ends lost 2 bases and 2 bases, in that order; junction bases with no gene match: 3. Filled out from reference TRBV19 and TRBJ1-5, the complete variable domain reads DGGITQSPKYLFRKEGQNVTLSCEQNLNHDAMYWYRQDPGQGLRLIYYSQIVNDFQKGDIAEGYSVSREKKESFPLTVTSAQKNPTAFYLCASSIQGEGNQPQHFGDGTRLSIL.